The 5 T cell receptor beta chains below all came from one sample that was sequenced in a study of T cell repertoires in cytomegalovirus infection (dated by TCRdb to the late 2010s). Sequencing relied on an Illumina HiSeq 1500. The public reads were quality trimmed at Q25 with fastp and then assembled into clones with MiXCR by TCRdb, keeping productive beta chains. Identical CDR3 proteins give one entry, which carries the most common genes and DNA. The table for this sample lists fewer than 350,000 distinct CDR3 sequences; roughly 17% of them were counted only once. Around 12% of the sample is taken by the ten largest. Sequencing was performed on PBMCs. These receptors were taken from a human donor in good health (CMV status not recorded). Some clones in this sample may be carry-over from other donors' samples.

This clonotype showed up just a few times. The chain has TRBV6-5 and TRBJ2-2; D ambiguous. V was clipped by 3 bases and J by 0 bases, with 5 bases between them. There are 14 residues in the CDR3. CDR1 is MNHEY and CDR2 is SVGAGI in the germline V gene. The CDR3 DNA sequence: TGTGCCAGCAGTTATTCGACGAACACCGGGGAGCTGTTTTTT. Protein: CASSYSTNTGELFF.

In DNA form, the CDR3 reads TGTGCCATCAGTGAGGTCGAGACTAGCGGGGGTCGGGCAGAGACCCAGTACTTC. It codes for CAISEVETSGGRAETQYF. This rearrangement joins TRBV10-3 to TRBJ2-5; 12 nucleotides match TRBD2. The junction had 11 bases not matched to a gene; V was cut back by 2 bases and J by 4 bases. Germline CDR1 ENHRY, CDR2 SYGVKD. The CDR3 is made up of 18 amino acids.

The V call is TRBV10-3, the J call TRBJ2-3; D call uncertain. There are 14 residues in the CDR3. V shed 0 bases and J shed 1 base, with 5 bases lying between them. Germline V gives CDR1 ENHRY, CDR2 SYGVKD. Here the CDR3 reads CAISESVGTDTQYF. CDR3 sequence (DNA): TGTGCCATCAGTGAGTCCGTCGGCACAGATACGCAGTATTTT.

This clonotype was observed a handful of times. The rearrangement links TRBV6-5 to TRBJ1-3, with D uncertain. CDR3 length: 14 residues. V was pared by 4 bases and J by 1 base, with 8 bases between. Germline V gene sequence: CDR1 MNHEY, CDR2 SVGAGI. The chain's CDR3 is CASSSWVSGNTIYF. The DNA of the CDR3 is TGTGCCAGCAGTTCTTGGGTGTCTGGAAACACCATATATTTT.

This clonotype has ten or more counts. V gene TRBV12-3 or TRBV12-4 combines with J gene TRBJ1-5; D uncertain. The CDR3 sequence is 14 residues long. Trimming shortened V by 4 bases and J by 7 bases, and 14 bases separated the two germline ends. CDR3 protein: CASSSGVGNQPQHF. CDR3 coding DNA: TGTGCCAGCAGTTCTGGGGTAGGGAACCAGCCCCAGCATTTT.